Below are 25 T cell receptor beta chains sequenced from a single sample in a study of OX40 agonist ivuxolimab in advanced cancers. TCRdb's copy holds only in-frame clones and misses some; the assay was immunoSEQ multiplex PCR. The data contain over 50,000 clones, roughly 80% of them singletons. The material was CD4+ or CD8+ T cells sorted from blood, obtained in a trial of the OX40 agonist ivuxolimab. The receptors come from an adult with an advanced solid tumor such as melanoma, head and neck, liver or kidney cancer.

V usage is TRBV19 and J usage is TRBJ2-7, with 10 bases fitting TRBD1. V lost 3 bases to trimming and J lost 3 bases; unmatched junction nucleotides: 8. Germline loops: CDR1 LNHDA, CDR2 SQIVND (reference sequence). The CDR3 extends over 16 amino acids. CDR3 sequence: CASSILTTGGVYEQYF. The CDR3 coding sequence is TGTGCCAGTAGTATTCTAACGACAGGGGGCGTCTACGAGCAGTACTTC.

This clone was seen only a few times. The chain couples TRBV30 to TRBJ2-7; D ambiguous. This CDR3 comprises 14 residues. V was pared by 2 bases and J by 3 bases, with 14 bases between. Germline assignment: CDR1 GTSNPN and CDR2 SVGIG (reference sequence). DNA of the CDR3: TGTGCCTGGAGTACAGCCCTCGGCAACTACGAGCAGTACTTC. Protein sequence: CAWSTALGNYEQYF. The complete variable domain, with remaining parts taken from reference TRBV30 and TRBJ2-7, reads SQTIHQWPATLVQPVGSPLSLECTVEGTSNPNLYWYRQAAGRGLQLLFYSVGIGQISSEVPQNLSASRPQDRQFILSSKKLLLSDSGFYLCAWSTALGNYEQYFGPGTRLTVT.

This clone was seen once. This chain links TRBV6-5 with TRBJ2-7, with TRBD2 matching over 8 bases. The junction had 9 bases not matched to a gene; V was cut back by 10 bases and J by 4 bases. CDR1 is MNHEY, CDR2 SVGAGI, per germline. The CDR3 sequence is 13 residues long. CDR3 loop: CATLTGGGYEQYF. CDR3 nucleotides: TGTGCCACCCTAACTGGCGGGGGGTACGAGCAGTACTTC.

The J gene is TRBJ1-1, the V gene TRBV5-1, with 7 bases matching TRBD1. In germline, CDR1 is SGHRS, CDR2 YFSETQ. V shed 5 bases and J 1 base; nucleotides not matched to a gene: 5. The CDR3 contains 14 residues. The CDR3 sequence is CASRPQGENTEAFF. The CDR3 DNA is TGCGCCAGCAGGCCTCAGGGGGAGAACACTGAAGCTTTCTTT.

The chain recombines TRBV5-1 with TRBJ2-5; D possibly corresponds to TRBD1 (7 bases). V was pared by 5 bases and J by 4 bases, with 15 bases between. This CDR3 has 14 residues. The germline gives CDR1 SGHRS, CDR2 YFSETQ. The CDR3 DNA reads as TGCGCCAGCAGGTACAGGGGAGGAGGAGAGACCCAGTACTTC. Translation: CASRYRGGGETQYF. The whole variable domain, remainder taken from reference TRBV5-1 and TRBJ2-5, is KAGVTQTPRYLIKTRGQQVTLSCSPISGHRSVSWYQQTPGQGLQFLFEYFSETQRNKGNFPGRFSGRQFSNSRSEMNVSTLELGDSALYLCASRYRGGGETQYFGPGTRLLVL.

V gene TRBV18 combines with J gene TRBJ2-7; unclear D gene. Deletions cut 2 bases from V and 1 base from J, with 9 bases between. This CDR3 spans 14 amino acids. Germline V CDR1 and CDR2: KGHSH, LQKENI. The CDR3 loop is CASSPGLTSYEQYF. The DNA for the CDR3 is TGTGCCAGCTCACCAGGTCTGACTTCCTACGAGCAGTACTTC.

The chain recombines TRBV19 with TRBJ2-1; a weak D match, TRBD1 (5 bases). Germline CDR1 is LNHDA and CDR2 is SQIVND (reference sequence). Trimming pared 5 bases from V and 6 bases from J, leaving 8 bases between. The CDR3 extends over 12 amino acids. In DNA form, the CDR3 reads TGTGCCAGTAGTTACAGGTCCAATGAGCAGTTCTTC. Translating gives CASSYRSNEQFF.

The V call is TRBV11-2, the J call TRBJ1-1; D gene uncertain. The CDR3 runs to 14 residues. Trimming pared 3 bases from V and 1 base from J, leaving 9 bases between. Germline lookup yields CDR1 SGHAT and CDR2 FQNNGV. CDR3 DNA: TGTGCCAGCAGCTTCGATAATTGGAACACTGAAGCTTTCTTT. It codes for CASSFDNWNTEAFF. Filled out from reference TRBV11-2 and TRBJ1-1, the complete variable domain reads EAGVAQSPRYKIIEKRQSVAFWCNPISGHATLYWYQQILGQGPKLLIQFQNNGVVDDSQLPKDRFSAERLKGVDSTLKIQPAKLEDSAVYLCASSFDNWNTEAFFGQGTRLTVV.

This clone is labeled as medium-sized (0.01 to 0.1%). The chain recombines TRBV4-1 with TRBJ1-1, with a tentative D call TRBD1 (5 bases). Germline V gene lookup returns CDR1 MGHRA and CDR2 YSYEKL. The CDR3 loop spans 14 amino acids. V lost 3 bases to trimming and J lost 9 bases, with 17 bases between them. This chain's CDR3 is CASSHAGGMGQAFF. DNA for the CDR3: TGCGCCAGCAGCCACGCCGGGGGTATGGGCCAAGCTTTCTTT.

For the CDR3, the DNA is TGTGCCAGCAGTTTATCGGGTTGGGGGGACGGGGAGCTGTTTTTT. Its translation is CASSLSGWGDGELFF. The rearrangement uses TRBV27 and TRBJ2-2; tentatively, D is TRBD2 (6 bases). CDR3 length equals 15 residues. Germline V gives CDR1 MNHEY, CDR2 SMNVEV (reference sequence). V lost 0 bases, J lost 7 bases, and 12 bases lay in between.

This chain joins TRBV4-2 and TRBJ1-1, with a possible D match to TRBD1 (5 bases). The germline gives CDR1 LGHNA, CDR2 YNFKEQ. Trimming left V 8 bases short and J 0 bases short, with 13 bases between. The CDR3 extends over 14 amino acids. CDR3 nucleotides: TGTGCCAGCGCATTCGGGGCTCTGAACACTGAAGCTTTCTTT. It encodes CASAFGALNTEAFF.

The rearrangement links TRBV6-5 to TRBJ2-6; weak D call: TRBD2 (6 bases). Trimming left V 4 bases short and J 18 bases short, with 13 bases between. Germline V lookup: CDR1 MNHEY, CDR2 SVGAGI. The CDR3 is 11 residues long. The CDR3 spells CASSLRGPSTF. DNA of the CDR3: TGTGCCAGCAGTTTGCGGGGACCGTCGACTTTC.

The chain recombines TRBV11-3 with TRBJ1-2; 7 nucleotides line up with TRBD1. This CDR3 has 14 residues. Germline values: CDR1 SGHNT, CDR2 YENEEA. J lost 6 bases, V lost 5 bases, and 9 bases had no gene match. The CDR3 is CASSTGTEVHGYTF. The CDR3 DNA reads TGTGCCAGCAGCACCGGGACAGAGGTCCATGGCTACACCTTC.

In this sample, this clone turned up a few times. The chain links TRBV27 to TRBJ1-1, with no clear D. V was pared by 8 bases and J by 1 base, with 5 bases between. This CDR3 is built from 11 residues. Germline CDR1 is MNHEY and CDR2 is SMNVEV (reference sequence). The CDR3 is CASRKNTEAFF. The CDR3 region has the DNA TGTGCCAGCCGCAAGAACACTGAAGCTTTCTTT.

The chain joins TRBV19 to TRBJ1-1; 10 bases align to TRBD1. Trimming removed 5 bases from V and 5 bases from J; junction bases left unmatched: 5. Germline lookup yields CDR1 LNHDA and CDR2 SQIVND (reference sequence). This CDR3 contains 14 residues. CDR3 nucleotide sequence: TGTGCCAGTAGTCTGGACAGGGGGGGTACTGAAGCTTTCTTT. Protein: CASSLDRGGTEAFF. Variable domain in full (rest from reference TRBV19 and TRBJ1-1): DGGITQSPKYLFRKEGQNVTLSCEQNLNHDAMYWYRQDPGQGLRLIYYSQIVNDFQKGDIAEGYSVSREKKESFPLTVTSAQKNPTAFYLCASSLDRGGTEAFFGQGTRLTVV.

V usage is TRBV7-3 and J usage is TRBJ2-3, with 12 bases fitting TRBD2. Trimming at V came to 5 bases and at J to 2 bases, leaving 8 bases not matched to a gene. Germline V gene sequence: CDR1 SGHTA, CDR2 FQGTGA. This CDR3 spans 17 amino acids. The chain's CDR3 is CASSTGTSGSNTDTQYF. DNA for the CDR3: TGTGCCAGCAGCACGGGGACTAGCGGGTCTAACACAGATACGCAGTATTTT.

Only a few counts were recorded for this clone. V usage is TRBV18 and J usage is TRBJ2-2; D ambiguous. V was trimmed by 2 bases and J by 6 bases, leaving 4 bases between them. The CDR3 has 12 residues. Germline-derived CDR1 and CDR2 are KGHSH and LQKENI. DNA of the CDR3: TGTGCCAGCTCACCAACTGCCGGGGAGCTGTTTTTT. Its protein is CASSPTAGELFF.

This clone was detected only once. The chain is built from TRBV10-3 and TRBJ1-3; D not certain. V lost 6 bases and J lost 0, with 12 bases in between. The germline gives CDR1 ENHRY, CDR2 SYGVKD. This CDR3 region has 15 residues. CDR3 sequence reads: CAIRTGRPSGNTIYF. In DNA, the CDR3 is TGTGCCATCAGGACTGGGCGCCCCTCTGGAAACACCATATATTTT.

The CDR3 spells CASSIPDRGNTIYF. CDR3 bases: TGTGCCAGCAGCATCCCGGACAGAGGAAACACCATATATTTT. The chain joins TRBV7-2 to TRBJ1-3; tentatively, D is TRBD1 (6 bases). In germline, CDR1 is SGHTA, CDR2 FQGNSA. V was pared by 5 bases and J by 4 bases, with 12 bases between. The CDR3 totals 14 residues. The full variable domain, its missing parts supplied by reference TRBV7-2 and TRBJ1-3, is GAGVSQSPSNKVTEKGKDVELRCDPISGHTALYWYRQSLGQGLEFLIYFQGNSAPDKSGLPSDRFSAERTGGSVSTLTIQRTQQEDSAVYLCASSIPDRGNTIYFGEGSWLTVV.

This clone came up many times. The chain joins TRBV20-1 to TRBJ1-6; no firm D call. CDR3 length: 11 residues. Germline loops: CDR1 DFQATT, CDR2 SNEGSKA (reference sequence). The V end was cut by 5 bases, the J end by 12 bases, with 11 bases between. CDR3 DNA sequence: TGCAGTGCTCGCCAAACACTACCCCTCCACTTT. Its protein product is CSARQTLPLHF.

This chain joins TRBV27 and TRBJ2-7, with 10 bases aligning to TRBD1. Germline loops: CDR1 MNHEY, CDR2 SMNVEV (reference sequence). The CDR3 is 14 amino acids. The trim removed 5 bases at V and 7 bases at J, leaving 8 bases unmatched. In DNA form, the CDR3 reads TGTGCCAGCAGTCAAGACAGGGGGCGCGGAGAGCAGTACTTC. Translating it yields CASSQDRGRGEQYF.

The chain combines TRBV10-1 with TRBJ2-1; 9 bases align to TRBD2. With V trimmed by 5 bases and J by 5 bases, 10 bases remained unmatched. The CDR3 sequence is 16 residues long. The germline V gene has CDR1 WNHNN and CDR2 SYGVQD (reference sequence). CDR3 in amino acids: CASSSIRLAENNEQFF. CDR3 DNA sequence: TGCGCCAGCAGTTCCATTAGACTAGCGGAGAACAATGAGCAGTTCTTC.

This chain uses TRBV6-4 with TRBJ1-1; no reliable D call. The ends were cut back, 0 bases at V and 1 base at J, with 6 bases in the middle. Germline V gene data show CDR1 as MRHNA and CDR2 as SNTAGT. The CDR3 consists of 14 residues. This CDR3 reads CASSDSNRNTEAFF. The CDR3 DNA follows: TGTGCCAGCAGTGACTCCAACAGGAACACTGAAGCTTTCTTT.

The rearrangement uses TRBV6-1 and TRBJ1-5; D not resolved. Trimming cost V 6 bases and J 4 bases, with 10 bases left between them. The CDR3 runs to 13 residues. Germline values: CDR1 MNHNS, CDR2 SASEGT. CDR3 in amino acids: CASRGTPNQPQHF. DNA of the CDR3: TGTGCCAGCAGGGGAACCCCTAATCAGCCCCAGCATTTT.

V gene TRBV28 combines with J gene TRBJ1-1, with 9 bases that match TRBD1. CDR1 is MDHEN, CDR2 SYDVKM, per germline. Losses at the gene ends were 7 bases for V and 4 bases for J; bases not matched to a gene: 7. This CDR3 spans 14 amino acids. CDR3 sequence reads: CASTTGGLATEAFF. Written as DNA, the CDR3 is TGTGCCAGCACTACAGGGGGCTTGGCCACTGAAGCTTTCTTT. Full variable domain (rest looked up from reference TRBV28 and TRBJ1-1): DVKVTQSSRYLVKRTGEKVFLECVQDMDHENMFWYRQDPGLGLRLIYFSYDVKMKEKGDIPEGYSVSREKKERFSLILESASTNQTSMYLCASTTGGLATEAFFGQGTRLTVV.